A single sample is the source of the 3 T cell receptor beta chains below, sequenced in a study of blood T cell repertoires in COVID-19. TCRdb's table, derived via immunoSEQ multiplex PCR, lists solely in-frame clones and lacks some. The table shows roughly 100,000 clones, with around 83% occurring only once. The sequenced sample consisted of peripheral blood. These receptors were obtained from a man between 65 and 80 years old with active or convalescent COVID-19.

This clone was counted once. The V and J genes are TRBV30 and TRBJ1-5; D is possibly TRBD1 (6 bases). The CDR3 runs to 14 residues. Trimming stripped 1 base from V and 3 bases from J, with 10 bases between. Germline CDR1 GTSNPN, CDR2 SVGIG (reference sequence). CDR3 protein: CAWSATGFNQPQHF. The CDR3 region has the DNA TGTGCCTGGAGTGCTACAGGGTTCAATCAGCCCCAGCATTTT.

V is TRBV18 and J is TRBJ1-1; TRBD1 matches at 9 bases. The CDR3 is 13 amino acids. V lost 5 bases and J lost 5; bases outside the gene matches: 3. Germline V CDR1 and CDR2: KGHSH, LQKENI. This chain's CDR3 is CASSGTGWTEAFF. The CDR3 DNA sequence: TGTGCCAGCTCAGGGACAGGGTGGACTGAAGCTTTCTTT.

This chain uses TRBV6-4 with TRBJ2-1; D is unresolved. This CDR3 region has 12 residues. V was pared by 3 bases and J by 4 bases, with 4 bases between. Germline V lookup: CDR1 MRHNA, CDR2 SNTAGT. CDR3 coding DNA: TGTGCCAGCAGTGAGCAGTACAATGAGCAGTTCTTC. It is translated as CASSEQYNEQFF.